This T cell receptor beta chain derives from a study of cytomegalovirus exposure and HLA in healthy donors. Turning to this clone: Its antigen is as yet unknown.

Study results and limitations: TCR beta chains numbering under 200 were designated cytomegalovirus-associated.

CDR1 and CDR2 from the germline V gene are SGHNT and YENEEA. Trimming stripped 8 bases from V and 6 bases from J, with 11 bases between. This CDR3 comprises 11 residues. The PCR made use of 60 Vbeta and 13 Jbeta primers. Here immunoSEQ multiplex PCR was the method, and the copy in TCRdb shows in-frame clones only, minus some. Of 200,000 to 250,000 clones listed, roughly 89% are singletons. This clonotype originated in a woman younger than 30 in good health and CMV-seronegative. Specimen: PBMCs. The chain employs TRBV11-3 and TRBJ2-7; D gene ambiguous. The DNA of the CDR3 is TGTGCCAGCGGCCAGGCTCTCGAGCAGTACTTC. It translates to CASGQALEQYF.